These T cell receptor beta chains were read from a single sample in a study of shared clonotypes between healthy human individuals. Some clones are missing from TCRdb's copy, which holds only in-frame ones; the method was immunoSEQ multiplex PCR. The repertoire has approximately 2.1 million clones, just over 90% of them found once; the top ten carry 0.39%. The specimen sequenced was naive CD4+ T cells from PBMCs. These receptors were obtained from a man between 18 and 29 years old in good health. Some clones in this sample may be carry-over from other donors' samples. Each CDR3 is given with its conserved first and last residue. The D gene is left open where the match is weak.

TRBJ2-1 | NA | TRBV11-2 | CASSLGPPSEQFF
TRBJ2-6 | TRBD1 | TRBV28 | CASSTPRQGDGSGANVLTF
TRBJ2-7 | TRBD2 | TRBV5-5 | CASSPWGTSVVEQYF
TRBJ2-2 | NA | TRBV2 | CASSGFRGNTGELFF
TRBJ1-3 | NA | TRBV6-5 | CASSYTQYSGNTIYF
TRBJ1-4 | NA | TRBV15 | CATSRDYSAGGEKLFF
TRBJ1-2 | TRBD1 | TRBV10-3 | CATRDSLFAYGYTF
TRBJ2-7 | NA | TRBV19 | CASSYLNSKSYEQYF
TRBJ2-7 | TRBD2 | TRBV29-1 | CSVGGGSVEPREQYF
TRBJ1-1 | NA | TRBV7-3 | CASSLRGQGGTEAFF
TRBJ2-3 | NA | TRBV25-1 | CASSLNSPTDTQYF
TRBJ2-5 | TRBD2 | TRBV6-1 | CASSGSSGQETQYF
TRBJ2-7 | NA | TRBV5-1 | CASSLAPGGYEQYF
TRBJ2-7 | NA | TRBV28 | CASSPGRTRYEQYF
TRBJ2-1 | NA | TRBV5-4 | CASSLGGPSSYNEQFF
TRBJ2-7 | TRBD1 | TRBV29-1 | CSVEAGQGNYEQYF
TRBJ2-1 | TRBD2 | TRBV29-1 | CSVLAGVYNEQFF
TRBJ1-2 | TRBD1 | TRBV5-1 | CASSLSAGGDGYTF
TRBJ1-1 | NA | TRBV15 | CATHTQKNTEAFF
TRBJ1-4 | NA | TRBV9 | CASSAGWGVGEKLFF
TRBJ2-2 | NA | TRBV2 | CASSVWGNTGELFF
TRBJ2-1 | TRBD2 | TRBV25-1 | CSSSLAGVYNEQFF
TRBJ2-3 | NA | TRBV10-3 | CAISESRDTQYF
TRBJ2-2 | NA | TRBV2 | CATVGTVNTGELFF
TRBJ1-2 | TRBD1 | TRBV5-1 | CASSVGVQGTGYTF
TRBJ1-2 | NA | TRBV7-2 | CASRSTGYYGYTF
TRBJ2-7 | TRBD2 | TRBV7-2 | CATTPGREWAEQYF
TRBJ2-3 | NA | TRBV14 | CASSQGGTDTQYF
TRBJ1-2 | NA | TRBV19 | CASSIRPVSNYGYTF
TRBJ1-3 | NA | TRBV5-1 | CASSLVGTSGNTIYF
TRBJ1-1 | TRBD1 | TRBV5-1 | CASSFEDRGVWNTEAFF
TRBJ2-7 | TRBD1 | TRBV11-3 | CASSLVPGGQNEQYF
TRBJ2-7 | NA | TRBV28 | CASSSLPRWLAKDYEQYF
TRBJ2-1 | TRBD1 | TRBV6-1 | CASRVQGALSNEQFF